This T cell receptor beta chain was sequenced for a study of T cell repertoires in cytomegalovirus infection. Germline values: CDR1 DFQATT, CDR2 SNEGSKA (reference sequence). Between the trimmed V and J ends, which lost 1 base and 1 base, there was a span of 11 bases. The CDR3 extends over 15 amino acids. TCRdb re-called the reads with MiXCR, one entry per CDR3 protein. Of some 600,000 distinct CDR3 sequences detected, about 24% appear once; the ten largest clones hold roughly 8%. The origin of this receptor is a human donor in good health (CMV status not recorded). Some clones in this sample may be carry-over from other donors' samples. Sequencing used CD8+ T cells from PBMCs. J is TRBJ2-4 and V is TRBV20-1; the D is unclear. CDR3 coding DNA: TGCAGTGCTAGAGGGGAAGAGCTCGCCAAAAACATTCAGTACTTC. Its protein product is CSARGEELAKNIQYF.